These 31 T cell receptor beta chains were all obtained from the same sample, sequenced in a study of OX40 agonist ivuxolimab in advanced cancers. The method was immunoSEQ multiplex PCR; TCRdb's version includes in-frame clones alone and lacks a portion of them. In the table there are under 200,000 clones, 90% to 95% of which are singletons. The specimen was CD4+ or CD8+ T cells sorted from blood, collected in a trial of the OX40 agonist ivuxolimab. The receptors were sampled from an adult with an advanced solid tumor such as melanoma, head and neck, liver or kidney cancer.

The V gene is TRBV5-1, the J gene TRBJ1-4; 7 nucleotides match TRBD1. The germline CDR1 and CDR2 sequences are SGHRS and YFSETQ. CDR3 length: 16 residues. V lost 0 bases and J lost 7; bases outside the gene matches: 9. CDR3 coding DNA: TGCGCCAGCAGCTTGGACGACAGGGCCCTTCGTGAAAAACTGTTTTTT. It is translated as CASSLDDRALREKLFF.

The rearrangement joins TRBV10-1 to TRBJ2-5; 13 nucleotides match TRBD2. Germline trimming cut 6 bases from V and 3 bases from J; bases unmatched to any gene: 4. The V gene's germline CDR1 is WNHNN and CDR2 SYGVQD (reference sequence). The CDR3 has 15 amino acids. CDR3 coding DNA: TGCGCCAGCAGCCCGACTAGCGGGGGGAAAGAGACCCAGTACTTC. Protein sequence: CASSPTSGGKETQYF.

The gene calls are TRBV6-1 and TRBJ2-5; D is perhaps TRBD1 or TRBD2 (6 bases each). V dropped 10 bases and J dropped 0 bases, with 12 bases sitting between them. The CDR3 runs to 13 residues. The germline V gene encodes CDR1 MNHNS and CDR2 SASEGT. CDR3: CATGGQNQETQYF. DNA for the CDR3: TGTGCCACCGGGGGACAAAACCAAGAGACCCAGTACTTC.

With respect to this clone: Within the sample, other DNA sequences also encode this same CDR3. V is TRBV5-1 and J is TRBJ2-3; no definite D call. This CDR3 is 11 amino acids long. V shed 5 bases and J shed 5 bases, with 6 bases lying between them. Germline loops: CDR1 SGHRS, CDR2 YFSETQ. CDR3 residues: CASRAQDTQYF. The CDR3, as DNA: TGCGCCAGCAGGGCCCAAGATACGCAGTATTTT. Variable domain in full (rest from reference TRBV5-1 and TRBJ2-3): KAGVTQTPRYLIKTRGQQVTLSCSPISGHRSVSWYQQTPGQGLQFLFEYFSETQRNKGNFPGRFSGRQFSNSRSEMNVSTLELGDSALYLCASRAQDTQYFGPGTRLTVL.

The CDR3 here is CASSQDRVYRPEAFF. DNA of the CDR3: TGCGCCAGCAGCCAAGATCGGGTATATAGACCAGAAGCTTTCTTT. This rearrangement joins TRBV4-1 to TRBJ1-1; D not certain. V was clipped by 0 bases and J by 8 bases, with 16 bases between them. The CDR3 consists of 15 residues. The germline V gene encodes CDR1 MGHRA and CDR2 YSYEKL.

The gene calls are TRBV7-8 and TRBJ2-4; 12 bases map to TRBD2. The J segment lost 7 bases and the V segment lost 4 bases, leaving 8 bases of the junction unmatched. Germline CDR1 reads SGHVS; CDR2 reads FQNEAQ. The CDR3 runs 16 residues. The CDR3 DNA sequence: TGTGCCAGCAGCTCTAGCGGGGGGGCTTTAGGTAACATTCAGTACTTC. The encoded protein is CASSSSGGALGNIQYF.

The chain combines TRBV6-4 with TRBJ2-1; D unresolved. Looked up from germline, CDR1 is MRHNA and CDR2 is SNTAGT. CDR3 length equals 13 residues. V was clipped by 6 bases and J by 9 bases, with 15 bases between them. The CDR3 sequence is CASRENRAGEQFF. DNA of the CDR3: TGTGCCAGCAGAGAAAATCGGGCCGGTGAGCAGTTCTTC.

The V and J genes are TRBV27 and TRBJ1-2; the D gene is possibly TRBD1 (6 bases). Germline assignment: CDR1 MNHEY and CDR2 SMNVEV (reference sequence). V gave up 5 bases and J gave up 4 bases, with 11 bases separating them. The CDR3 extends over 13 amino acids. The CDR3, as DNA: TGTGCCAGCAGTCCGACAGGTCCCTATGGCTACACCTTC. It specifies CASSPTGPYGYTF.

The chain joins TRBV7-9 to TRBJ2-2; no clear D. Trimming cost V 0 bases and J 5 bases, with 7 bases left between them. Looked up from germline, CDR1 is SEHNR and CDR2 is FQNEAQ (reference sequence). This CDR3 has 14 amino acids. The CDR3 spells CASSLAQHTGELFF. DNA of the CDR3: TGTGCCAGCAGCTTAGCACAGCATACCGGGGAGCTGTTTTTT.

CDR3 sequence: CASGLGRQGTSGSYNEQFF. The CDR3 DNA reads as TGTGCTAGTGGTTTGGGCAGACAGGGGACTAGCGGCTCCTACAATGAGCAGTTCTTC. The chain combines TRBV12-5 with TRBJ2-1; TRBD2 matches 11 bases. Germline-derived CDR1 and CDR2 are LGHNT and FRNRAP. The CDR3 has 19 amino acids. V gave up 1 base and J gave up 0 bases; unmatched junction bases: 8. Complete variable domain (other parts from reference TRBV12-5 and TRBJ2-1): DARVTQTPRHKVTEMGQEVTMRCQPILGHNTVFWYRQTMMQGLELLAYFRNRAPLDDSGMPKDRFSAEMPDATLATLKIQPSEPRDSAVYFCASGLGRQGTSGSYNEQFFGPGTRLTVL.

This chain uses TRBV2 with TRBJ2-3, with D possibly being TRBD2 (6 bases). Germline V lookup: CDR1 SNHLY, CDR2 FYNNEI. The V and J ends lost 3 bases and 6 bases respectively, with 19 bases between them. This CDR3 is 16 amino acids long. The CDR3 region is CASSDWDFSGEDTQYF. Here the CDR3 DNA reads TGTGCCAGCAGTGACTGGGACTTTTCCGGGGAGGATACGCAGTATTTT.

V gene TRBV18 combines with J gene TRBJ2-2; D remains ambiguous. The germline CDR1 and CDR2 sequences are KGHSH and LQKENI. CDR3 size: 11 residues. V was clipped by 6 bases and J by 7 bases, with 6 bases between them. The CDR3 protein is CASSIGGELFF. The CDR3 DNA is TGTGCCAGCTCCATAGGCGGGGAGCTGTTTTTT.

This chain uses TRBV7-2 with TRBJ2-5, with D possibly called TRBD1 or TRBD2 (7 bases each). This CDR3 has 15 residues. The V end was cut by 5 bases, the J end by 4 bases, with 17 bases between. The germline V gene encodes CDR1 SGHTA and CDR2 FQGNSA. The CDR3 DNA is TGTGCCAGCAGCCCCGGGACCAGGGGGGGAGAGACCCAGTACTTC. Its protein product is CASSPGTRGGETQYF.

The CDR3 is CASSTGQYSNQPQHF. In nucleotides, the CDR3 is TGTGCCAGCAGTACCGGACAATATAGCAATCAGCCCCAGCATTTT. This chain connects TRBV6-1 to TRBJ1-5; weak D call: TRBD1 (5 bases). The CDR3 length is 15 residues. Germline V gene lookup returns CDR1 MNHNS and CDR2 SASEGT. Trimming took off 5 bases at V and 0 bases at J, with 11 bases between the two ends.

The rearrangement links TRBV30 to TRBJ1-5, with TRBD1 matching over 9 bases. Trimming removed 5 bases from V and 4 bases from J; junction bases left unmatched: 9. Per the germline V gene, CDR1 is GTSNPN and CDR2 is SVGIG (reference sequence). This CDR3 has 15 amino acids. The DNA of the CDR3 is TGTGCCTGGGCGGACAGGGGTCCCCGAAATCAGCCCCAGCATTTT. It codes for CAWADRGPRNQPQHF.

This chain joins TRBV7-9 and TRBJ1-5, with a weak D call TRBD1 (5 bases). V gave up 5 bases and J gave up 1 base, with 12 bases separating them. Germline CDR1 and CDR2: SEHNR and FQNEAQ (reference sequence). The CDR3 covers 15 residues. This CDR3 is CASSPPGPSNQPQHF. DNA for the CDR3: TGTGCCAGCAGCCCCCCGGGGCCAAGCAATCAGCCCCAGCATTTT. The entire variable domain, with the rest obtained from reference TRBV7-9 and TRBJ1-5, is as follows: DTGVSQNPRHKITKRGQNVTFRCDPISEHNRLYWYRQTLGQGPEFLTYFQNEAQLEKSRLLSDRFSAERPKGSFSTLEIQRTEQGDSAMYLCASSPPGPSNQPQHFGDGTRLSIL.

The chain is built from TRBV5-1 and TRBJ2-7; D might be TRBD1 (6 bases). V lost 4 bases, J lost 5 bases, and 13 bases lay in between. This CDR3 is 13 amino acids long. The germline CDR1 and CDR2 sequences are SGHRS and YFSETQ. In nucleotides, the CDR3 is TGCGCCAGCAGCGCCGGGACAATGAACGAGCAGTACTTC. This gives the protein CASSAGTMNEQYF.

The chain uses TRBV11-2 and TRBJ2-3; perhaps TRBD2 as D (7 bases). The CDR3 totals 17 residues. In germline, CDR1 is SGHAT, CDR2 FQNNGV. The ends were cut back, 5 bases at V and 1 base at J, with 19 bases in the middle. The CDR3 DNA reads TGTGCCAGCAGCCCCAGGAGGGTCGGGGGGCGCACAGATACGCAGTATTTT. Translating gives CASSPRRVGGRTDTQYF.

The V and J genes are TRBV4-3 and TRBJ1-2; D unclear. Germline CDR1 LGHNA, CDR2 YSLEER. Trimming took off 1 base at V and 5 bases at J, with 14 bases between the two ends. The CDR3 is 15 amino acids. In DNA form, the CDR3 reads TGCGCCAGCAGCCAAGGGGAAAGAGTCTTATATGGCTACACCTTC. It yields the protein CASSQGERVLYGYTF.

The chain has TRBV9 and TRBJ1-5; TRBD1 is a possible D gene (6 bases). Trimming cost V 0 bases and J 5 bases, with 9 bases left between them. Germline V gene sequence: CDR1 SGDLS, CDR2 YYNGEE. This CDR3 contains 14 residues. CDR3 loop: CASSVGQGYQPQHF. DNA of the CDR3: TGTGCCAGCAGCGTAGGGCAGGGGTATCAGCCCCAGCATTTT.

The V and J genes are TRBV9 and TRBJ2-1; TRBD2 matches 14 bases. The germline V gene encodes CDR1 SGDLS and CDR2 YYNGEE. With V trimmed by 4 bases and J by 2 bases, 5 bases remained unmatched. The CDR3 covers 17 residues. The CDR3 is CASSPTSGRAPYNEQFF. CDR3 nucleotide sequence: TGTGCCAGCAGCCCGACTAGCGGGAGGGCCCCCTACAATGAGCAGTTCTTC.

The gene calls are TRBV19 and TRBJ2-1, with D perhaps being TRBD1 or TRBD2 (7 bases each). This CDR3 region has 16 residues. Per germline, CDR1 LNHDA and CDR2 SQIVND (reference sequence). Trimming left V 6 bases short and J 1 base short, with 16 bases between. The CDR3 protein is CASRLGGDSSYNEQFF. CDR3 nucleotides: TGTGCCAGTAGGCTGGGGGGGGACAGTTCCTACAATGAGCAGTTCTTC.

This clone was observed once. The chain employs TRBV2 and TRBJ1-2; TRBD1 aligns across 8 bases. V was pared by 6 bases and J by 8 bases, with 5 bases of the junction left unmatched. Germline V gives CDR1 SNHLY, CDR2 FYNNEI. This CDR3 spans 12 amino acids. The CDR3: CASSPTGAGYTF. The CDR3, as DNA: TGTGCCAGCAGCCCGACAGGGGCGGGCTACACCTTC.

This chain uses TRBV10-3 with TRBJ2-1; D is undetermined. V dropped 3 bases and J dropped 7 bases, with 13 bases sitting between them. The germline CDR1 and CDR2 sequences are ENHRY and SYGVKD. The CDR3 is 14 amino acids. Here the CDR3 reads CAISDGPRGNEQFF. CDR3 DNA sequence: TGTGCCATCAGTGATGGGCCCCGTGGGAATGAGCAGTTCTTC.

The chain couples TRBV5-1 to TRBJ1-2; D is unresolved. V was shortened by 0 bases and J by 6 bases, with 12 bases between the two germline ends. Germline CDR1 SGHRS, CDR2 YFSETQ. There are 14 residues in the CDR3. Written as DNA, the CDR3 is TGCGCCAGCAGCTTGGCCGAGGGATCCCATGGCTACACCTTC. Protein sequence: CASSLAEGSHGYTF.

The rearrangement joins TRBV11-2 to TRBJ1-2; D is possibly TRBD1 (5 bases). CDR1 is SGHAT, CDR2 FQNNGV, per germline. V shed 3 bases and J shed 3 bases, with 17 bases lying between them. The CDR3 is made up of 16 amino acids. In DNA form, the CDR3 reads TGTGCCAGCAGCTTCATAGGGGTCGACTCCGACTATGGCTACACCTTC. Translated: CASSFIGVDSDYGYTF.

In nucleotides, the CDR3 is TGTGCCAGCAGTTTTGGGGATAATGAAAAACTGTTTTTT. This translates into CASSFGDNEKLFF. The J gene is TRBJ1-4, the V gene TRBV28; D gene uncertain. Germline loops: CDR1 MDHEN, CDR2 SYDVKM. The V end was cut by 3 bases, the J end by 4 bases, with 6 bases between. The length of the CDR3 is 13 residues.

This clone has only one observation. This chain links TRBV11-2 with TRBJ1-1; D is uncertain. V lost 4 bases to trimming and J lost 6 bases, with 15 bases between them. This CDR3 has 14 amino acids. Per the germline V gene, CDR1 is SGHAT and CDR2 is FQNNGV. For the CDR3, the DNA is TGTGCCAGCAGCTGGCTCCTTCAAGGCGCTGAAGCTTTCTTT. Its translation is CASSWLLQGAEAFF.

This rearrangement joins TRBV6-5 to TRBJ2-1, with D possibly being TRBD2 (6 bases). This CDR3 is 14 amino acids long. In germline, CDR1 is MNHEY, CDR2 SVGAGI. The V end lost 4 bases, the J end lost 2 bases, and 9 bases lay between the germline ends. The CDR3 spells CASSSGLTYNEQFF. DNA for the CDR3: TGTGCCAGCAGTTCAGGACTAACCTACAATGAGCAGTTCTTC.

The CDR3 sequence is CASKSLAGRDTDTQYF. The CDR3 bases are TGTGCCAGTAAATCTCTAGCGGGGCGGGACACAGATACGCAGTATTTT. The chain uses TRBV7-8 and TRBJ2-3; 9 positions match TRBD2. In germline, CDR1 is SGHVS, CDR2 FQNEAQ. This CDR3 has 16 amino acids. The ends lost 9 bases at V and 2 bases at J; junction bases unmatched: 12. Full variable domain (missing parts from reference TRBV7-8 and TRBJ2-3): GAGVSQSPRYKVAKRGQDVALRCDPISGHVSLFWYQQALGQGPEFLTYFQNEAQLDKSGLPSDRFFAERPEGSVSTLKIQRTQQEDSAVYLCASKSLAGRDTDTQYFGPGTRLTVL.

The table lists this clone with a count of one. The J gene is TRBJ1-1, the V gene TRBV6-5; 8 positions match TRBD1. V was pared by 5 bases and J by 4 bases, with 3 bases of the junction left unmatched. This CDR3 is 13 amino acids long. CDR1 and CDR2 from the germline V gene are MNHEY and SVGAGI. The CDR3 nucleotides read TGTGCCAGCAGTGACAGGGGCGGCACTGAAGCTTTCTTT. Translated, it gives CASSDRGGTEAFF.